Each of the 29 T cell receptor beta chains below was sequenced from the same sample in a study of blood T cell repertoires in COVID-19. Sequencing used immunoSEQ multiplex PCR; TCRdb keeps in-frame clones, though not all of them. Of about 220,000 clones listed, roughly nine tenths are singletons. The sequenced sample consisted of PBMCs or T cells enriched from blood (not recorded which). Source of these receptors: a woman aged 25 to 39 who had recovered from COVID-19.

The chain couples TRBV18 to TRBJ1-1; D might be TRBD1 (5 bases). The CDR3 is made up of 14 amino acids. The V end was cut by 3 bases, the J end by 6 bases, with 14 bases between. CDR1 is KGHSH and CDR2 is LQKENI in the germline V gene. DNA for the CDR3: TGTGCCAGCTCACCTCGGGGGGGTTCCGCTGAAGCTTTCTTT. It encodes CASSPRGGSAEAFF. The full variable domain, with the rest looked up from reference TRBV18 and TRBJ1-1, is NAGVMQNPRHLVRRRGQEARLRCSPMKGHSHVYWYRQLPEEGLKFMVYLQKENIIDESGMPKERFSAEFPKEGPSILRIQQVVRGDSAAYFCASSPRGGSAEAFFGQGTRLTVV.

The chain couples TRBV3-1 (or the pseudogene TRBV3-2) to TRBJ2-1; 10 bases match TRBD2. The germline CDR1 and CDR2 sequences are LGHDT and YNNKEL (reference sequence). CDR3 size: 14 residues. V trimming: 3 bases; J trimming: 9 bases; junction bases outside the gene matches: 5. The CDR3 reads CASSHLAGDFEQFF. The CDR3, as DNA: TGTGCCAGCAGCCATCTAGCGGGGGATTTTGAGCAGTTCTTC.

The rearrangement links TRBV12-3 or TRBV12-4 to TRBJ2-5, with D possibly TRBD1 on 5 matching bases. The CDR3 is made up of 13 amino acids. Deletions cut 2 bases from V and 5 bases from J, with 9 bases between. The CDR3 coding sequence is TGTGCCAGCAGTTTATCAGGGTTGGAGACCCAGTACTTC. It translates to CASSLSGLETQYF.

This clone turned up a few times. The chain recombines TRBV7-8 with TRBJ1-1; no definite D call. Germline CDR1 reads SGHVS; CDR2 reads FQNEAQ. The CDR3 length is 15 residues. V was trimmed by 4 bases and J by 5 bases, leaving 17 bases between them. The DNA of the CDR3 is TGTGCCAGCAGCTCCCGCCCAGAGCGGGCTACTGAAGCTTTCTTT. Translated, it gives CASSSRPERATEAFF.

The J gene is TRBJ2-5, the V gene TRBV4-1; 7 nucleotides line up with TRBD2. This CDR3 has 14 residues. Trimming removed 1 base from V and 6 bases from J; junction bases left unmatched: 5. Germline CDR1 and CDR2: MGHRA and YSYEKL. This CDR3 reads CASSQGGGGQTQYF. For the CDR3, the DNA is TGCGCCAGCAGCCAAGGTGGGGGGGGACAGACCCAGTACTTC.

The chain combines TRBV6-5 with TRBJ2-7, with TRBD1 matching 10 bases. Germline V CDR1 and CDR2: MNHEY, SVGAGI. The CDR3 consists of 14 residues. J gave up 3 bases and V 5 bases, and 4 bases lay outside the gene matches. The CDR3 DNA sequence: TGTGCCAGCAGTCAGGGGACAGGGGACTACGAGCAGTACTTC. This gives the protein CASSQGTGDYEQYF.

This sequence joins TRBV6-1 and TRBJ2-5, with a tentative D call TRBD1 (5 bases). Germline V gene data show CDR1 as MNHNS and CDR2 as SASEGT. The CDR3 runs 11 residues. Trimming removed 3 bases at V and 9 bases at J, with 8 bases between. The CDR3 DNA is TGTGCCAGCAGTGACAGGGTCTCCCAGTACTTC. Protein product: CASSDRVSQYF.

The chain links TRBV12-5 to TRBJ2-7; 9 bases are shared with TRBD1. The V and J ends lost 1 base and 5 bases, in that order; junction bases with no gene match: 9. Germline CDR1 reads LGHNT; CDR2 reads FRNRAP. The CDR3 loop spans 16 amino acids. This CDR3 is CASGLARGDRVDEQYF. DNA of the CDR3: TGTGCTAGTGGTTTGGCAAGGGGGGACAGGGTCGACGAGCAGTACTTC.

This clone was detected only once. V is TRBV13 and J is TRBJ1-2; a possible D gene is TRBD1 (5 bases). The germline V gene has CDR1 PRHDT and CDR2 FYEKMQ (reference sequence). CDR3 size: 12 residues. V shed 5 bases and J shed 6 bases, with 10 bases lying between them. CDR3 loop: CASSRMTDGYTF. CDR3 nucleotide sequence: TGTGCCAGCAGCCGGATGACAGATGGCTACACCTTC.

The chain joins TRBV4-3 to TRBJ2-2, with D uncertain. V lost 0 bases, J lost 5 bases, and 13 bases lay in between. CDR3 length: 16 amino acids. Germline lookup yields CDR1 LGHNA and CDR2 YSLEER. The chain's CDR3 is CASSQDRLVGTGELFF. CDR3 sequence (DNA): TGCGCCAGCAGCCAAGATCGGCTAGTAGGTACCGGGGAGCTGTTTTTT.

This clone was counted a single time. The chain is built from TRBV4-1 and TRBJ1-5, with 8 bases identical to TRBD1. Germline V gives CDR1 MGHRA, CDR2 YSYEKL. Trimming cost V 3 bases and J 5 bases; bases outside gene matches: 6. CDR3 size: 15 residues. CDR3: CASSHRQGQDQPQHF. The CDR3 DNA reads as TGCGCCAGCAGCCACAGACAGGGACAGGATCAGCCCCAGCATTTT.

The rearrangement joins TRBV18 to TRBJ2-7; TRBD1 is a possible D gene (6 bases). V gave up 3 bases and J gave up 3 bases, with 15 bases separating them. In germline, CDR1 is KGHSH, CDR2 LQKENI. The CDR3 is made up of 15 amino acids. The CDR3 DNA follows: TGTGCCAGCTCACCCAATTCAGGGGCAGGCTACGAGCAGTACTTC. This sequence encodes CASSPNSGAGYEQYF.

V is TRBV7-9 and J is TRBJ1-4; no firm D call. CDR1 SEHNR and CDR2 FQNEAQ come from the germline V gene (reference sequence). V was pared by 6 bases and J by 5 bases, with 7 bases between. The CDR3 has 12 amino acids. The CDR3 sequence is CASRGGNEKLFF. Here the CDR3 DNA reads TGTGCCAGCAGAGGCGGGAATGAAAAACTGTTTTTT. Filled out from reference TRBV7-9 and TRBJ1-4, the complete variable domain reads DTGVSQNPRHKITKRGQNVTFRCDPISEHNRLYWYRQTLGQGPEFLTYFQNEAQLEKSRLLSDRFSAERPKGSFSTLEIQRTEQGDSAMYLCASRGGNEKLFFGSGTQLSVL.

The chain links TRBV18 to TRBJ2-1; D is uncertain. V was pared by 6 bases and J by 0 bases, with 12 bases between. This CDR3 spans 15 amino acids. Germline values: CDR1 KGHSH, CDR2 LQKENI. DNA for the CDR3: TGTGCCAGCTCGTCACTAAAGAGCTCCTACAATGAGCAGTTCTTC. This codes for CASSSLKSSYNEQFF.

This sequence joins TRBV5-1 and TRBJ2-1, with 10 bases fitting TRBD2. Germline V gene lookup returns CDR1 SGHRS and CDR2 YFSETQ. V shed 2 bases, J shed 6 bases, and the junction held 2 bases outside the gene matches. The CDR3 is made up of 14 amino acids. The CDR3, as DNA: TGCGCCAGCAGCTTAAGCGGGGGGGCCAATGAGCAGTTCTTC. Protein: CASSLSGGANEQFF.

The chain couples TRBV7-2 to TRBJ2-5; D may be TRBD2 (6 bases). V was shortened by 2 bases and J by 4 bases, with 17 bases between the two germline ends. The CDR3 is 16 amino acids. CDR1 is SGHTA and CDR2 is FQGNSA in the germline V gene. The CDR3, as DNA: TGTGCCAGCAGCTTACCCCTCGGGAGAAAGGGAGAGACCCAGTACTTC. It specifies CASSLPLGRKGETQYF.

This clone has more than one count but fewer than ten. The CDR3 bases are TGTGCCATCAGTGAGTGGGAGAAGGGGGCGCCCTACAATGAGCAGTTCTTC. It specifies CAISEWEKGAPYNEQFF. The V gene is TRBV10-3, the J gene TRBJ2-1, with 7 nucleotides matching TRBD1. CDR3 size: 17 residues. With 1 base clipped from V and 2 bases from J, the junction kept 8 bases outside the gene matches. Germline V gene lookup returns CDR1 ENHRY and CDR2 SYGVKD.

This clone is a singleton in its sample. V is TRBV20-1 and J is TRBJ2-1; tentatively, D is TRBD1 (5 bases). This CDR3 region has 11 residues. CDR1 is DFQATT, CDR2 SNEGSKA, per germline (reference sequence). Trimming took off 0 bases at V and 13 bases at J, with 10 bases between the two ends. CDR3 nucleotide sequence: TGCAGTGCTAGAGATGGGGCCCGTCAGTTCTTC. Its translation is CSARDGARQFF.

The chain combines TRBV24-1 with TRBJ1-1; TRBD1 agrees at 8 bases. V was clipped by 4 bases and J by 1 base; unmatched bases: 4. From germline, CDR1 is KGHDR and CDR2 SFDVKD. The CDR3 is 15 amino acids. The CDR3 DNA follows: TGTGCCACCAGTGAAGAGGACAGGGCGAACACTGAAGCTTTCTTT. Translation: CATSEEDRANTEAFF.

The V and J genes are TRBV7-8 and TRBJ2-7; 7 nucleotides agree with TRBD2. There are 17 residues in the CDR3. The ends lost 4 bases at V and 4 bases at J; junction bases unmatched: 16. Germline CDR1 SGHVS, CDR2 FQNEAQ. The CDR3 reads CASSYGLVGESLYEQYF. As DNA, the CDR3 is TGTGCCAGCAGCTACGGACTAGTTGGAGAGAGCTTATACGAGCAGTACTTC.

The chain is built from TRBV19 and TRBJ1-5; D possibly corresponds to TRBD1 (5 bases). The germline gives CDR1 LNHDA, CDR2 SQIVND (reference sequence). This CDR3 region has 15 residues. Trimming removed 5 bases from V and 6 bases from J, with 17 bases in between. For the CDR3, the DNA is TGTGCCAGTAGTCCAGTTCAGGGCTCGGGTCAGCCCCAGCATTTT. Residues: CASSPVQGSGQPQHF.

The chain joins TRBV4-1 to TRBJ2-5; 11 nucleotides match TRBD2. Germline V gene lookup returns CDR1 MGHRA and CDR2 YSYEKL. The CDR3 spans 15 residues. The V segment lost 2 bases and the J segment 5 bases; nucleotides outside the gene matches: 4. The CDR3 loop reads CASSQISGGAETQYF. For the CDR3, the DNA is TGCGCCAGCAGCCAAATTAGCGGGGGGGCGGAGACCCAGTACTTC.

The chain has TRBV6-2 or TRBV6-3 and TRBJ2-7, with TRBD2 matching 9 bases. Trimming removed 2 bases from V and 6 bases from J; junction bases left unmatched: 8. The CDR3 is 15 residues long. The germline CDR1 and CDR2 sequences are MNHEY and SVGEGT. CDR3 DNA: TGTGCCAGCAGTTACGGGCCAGCGGGGGGCGGCGAGCAGTACTTC. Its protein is CASSYGPAGGGEQYF.

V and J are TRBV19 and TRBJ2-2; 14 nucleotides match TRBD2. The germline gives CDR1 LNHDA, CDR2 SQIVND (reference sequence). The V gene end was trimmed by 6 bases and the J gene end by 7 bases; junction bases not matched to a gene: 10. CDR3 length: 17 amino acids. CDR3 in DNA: TGTGCCAGTAGCACCGGGACTAGCGGGGGTGTTAACGGGGAGCTGTTTTTT. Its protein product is CASSTGTSGGVNGELFF. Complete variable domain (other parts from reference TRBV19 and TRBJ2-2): DGGITQSPKYLFRKEGQNVTLSCEQNLNHDAMYWYRQDPGQGLRLIYYSQIVNDFQKGDIAEGYSVSREKKESFPLTVTSAQKNPTAFYLCASSTGTSGGVNGELFFGEGSRLTVL.

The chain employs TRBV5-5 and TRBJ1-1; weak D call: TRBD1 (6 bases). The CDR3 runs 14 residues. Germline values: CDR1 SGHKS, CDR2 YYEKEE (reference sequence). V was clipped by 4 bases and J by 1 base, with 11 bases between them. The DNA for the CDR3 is TGTGCCAGCAGCCTGGGGACACAGAACACTGAAGCTTTCTTT. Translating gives CASSLGTQNTEAFF.

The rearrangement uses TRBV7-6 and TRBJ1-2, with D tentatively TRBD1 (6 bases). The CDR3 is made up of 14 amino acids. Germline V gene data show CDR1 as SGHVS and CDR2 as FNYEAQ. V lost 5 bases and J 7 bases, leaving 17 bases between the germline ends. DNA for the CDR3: TGTGCCAGCAGCCTACGCAGGGGAGAGGGTGGCTACACCTTC. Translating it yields CASSLRRGEGGYTF.

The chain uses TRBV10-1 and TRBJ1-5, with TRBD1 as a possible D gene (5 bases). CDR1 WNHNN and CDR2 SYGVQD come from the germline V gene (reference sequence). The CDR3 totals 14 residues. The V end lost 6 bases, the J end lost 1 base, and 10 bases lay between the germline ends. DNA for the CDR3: TGCGCCAGCAGCCCCGGGGGAAGCAATCAGCCCCAGCATTTT. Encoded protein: CASSPGGSNQPQHF.

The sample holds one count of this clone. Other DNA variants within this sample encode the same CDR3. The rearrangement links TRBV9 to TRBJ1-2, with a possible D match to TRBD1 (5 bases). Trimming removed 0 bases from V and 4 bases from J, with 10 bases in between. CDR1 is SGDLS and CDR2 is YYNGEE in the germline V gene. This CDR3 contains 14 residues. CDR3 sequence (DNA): TGTGCCAGCAGCGTAGGGGGCAGATCCTATGGCTACACCTTC. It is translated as CASSVGGRSYGYTF.

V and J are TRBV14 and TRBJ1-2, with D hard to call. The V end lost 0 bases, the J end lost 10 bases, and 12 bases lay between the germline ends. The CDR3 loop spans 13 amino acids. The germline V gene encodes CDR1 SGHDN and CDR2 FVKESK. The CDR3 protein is CASSQETLPYYTF. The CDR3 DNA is TGTGCCAGCAGCCAAGAGACTTTACCTTACTACACCTTC.